A selection of T cell receptor beta chains follows, all from one sample in a study of T cell responses to AZD1222 COVID-19 vaccine. The table came from immunoSEQ multiplex PCR; TCRdb's copy has only in-frame clones and leaves some out. This table holds 100,000 or so clones, 82% found once. The specimen was peripheral blood, collected on day 0 of AZD1222 vaccination. These receptors were collected from an adult in good health. Each CDR3 is given with its conserved first and last residue. The D gene is left open where the match is weak. Clone sizes are given selectively: once, few, many, or a class where the clone is expanded.

size: few; V: TRBV7-2; J: TRBJ2-7; D: TRBD1; CDR3: CASSWAGTGDYEQYF; DNA: TGTGCCAGCAGCTGGGCCGGGACAGGGGATTACGAGCAGTACTTC
size: few; V: TRBV7-2; J: TRBJ1-1; D: .; CDR3: CASTQPTERNTEAFF; DNA: TGTGCCAGCACCCAGCCGACGGAACGGAACACTGAAGCTTTCTTT
size: .; V: TRBV6-2/TRBV6-3; J: TRBJ2-3; D: .; CDR3: CASSPGLDTDTQYF; DNA: TGTGCCAGCAGCCCGGGTCTCGACACAGATACGCAGTATTTT
size: .; V: TRBV27; J: TRBJ1-2; D: .; CDR3: CASSFDWGLNYGYTF; DNA: TGTGCCAGCAGTTTTGATTGGGGGCTTAACTATGGCTACACCTTC
size: .; V: TRBV6-5; J: TRBJ2-5; D: TRBD2; CDR3: CASSPGLVQETQYF; DNA: TGTGCCAGCAGCCCGGGACTAGTACAAGAGACCCAGTACTTC
size: once; V: TRBV4-1; J: TRBJ2-7; D: .; CDR3: CASSPSRGLPSGEQYF; DNA: TGCGCCAGCAGCCCAAGCCGAGGACTCCCTTCTGGTGAGCAGTACTTC
size: few; V: TRBV27; J: TRBJ2-7; D: TRBD1; CDR3: CASSPTTGHGVYEQYF; DNA: TGTGCCAGCAGTCCAACGACAGGGCATGGAGTCTACGAGCAGTACTTC
size: .; V: TRBV27; J: TRBJ2-3; D: .; CDR3: CASSLGTTQYF; DNA: TGTGCCAGCAGTCTAGGGACAACGCAGTATTTT
size: .; V: TRBV7-6; J: TRBJ1-2; D: .; CDR3: CASSSWDNYGYTF; DNA: TGTGCCAGCAGCTCTTGGGATAACTATGGCTACACCTTC
size: .; V: TRBV7-6; J: TRBJ1-6; D: .; CDR3: CASRFDRSRNSPLHF; DNA: TGTGCCAGCAGGTTCGACAGGTCGCGAAATTCACCCCTCCACTTT
size: .; V: TRBV4-3; J: TRBJ2-5; D: TRBD2; CDR3: CASSQGTGGEQETQYF; DNA: TGCGCCAGCAGCCAAGGGACGGGGGGTGAGCAAGAGACCCAGTACTTC
size: once; V: TRBV9; J: TRBJ2-2; D: TRBD2; CDR3: CASSVAKAASGTDGELFF; DNA: TGTGCCAGCAGCGTAGCTAAAGCGGCTAGCGGAACAGACGGGGAGCTGTTTTTT
size: .; V: TRBV7-2; J: TRBJ2-2; D: TRBD2; CDR3: CASSLLAGDTGELFF; DNA: TGTGCCAGCAGCTTACTGGCGGGGGACACCGGGGAGCTGTTTTTT
size: .; V: TRBV6-5; J: TRBJ2-2; D: .; CDR3: CASTTVPRNTGELFF; DNA: TGTGCCAGCACCACGGTCCCCCGAAACACCGGGGAGCTGTTTTTT
size: .; V: TRBV24-1; J: TRBJ2-1; D: .; CDR3: CATQGRQGIDEQFF; DNA: TGTGCCACCCAGGGCCGGCAGGGGATCGATGAGCAGTTCTTC
size: .; V: TRBV2; J: TRBJ1-3; D: .; CDR3: CASRSSGNTIYF; DNA: TGTGCCAGCAGGAGCTCTGGAAACACCATATATTTT
size: once; V: TRBV18; J: TRBJ2-7; D: TRBD1; CDR3: CASSLGQGYEQYF; DNA: TGTGCCAGCTCACTCGGACAGGGGTACGAGCAGTACTTC
size: once; V: TRBV6-2/TRBV6-3; J: TRBJ2-7; D: TRBD1; CDR3: CASSYRLTGSYEQYF; DNA: TGTGCCAGCAGTTATCGATTGACAGGGAGCTACGAGCAGTACTTC
size: .; V: TRBV6-5; J: TRBJ1-1; D: .; CDR3: CASAPLSNTEAFF; DNA: TGTGCCAGCGCCCCCCTGTCCAACACTGAAGCTTTCTTT
size: .; V: TRBV7-2; J: TRBJ1-1; D: .; CDR3: CASSLRAGFTEAFF; DNA: TGTGCCAGCAGCTTACGGGCAGGGTTTACTGAAGCTTTCTTT
size: .; V: TRBV9; J: TRBJ2-1; D: .; CDR3: CASSVNTGMYNEQFF; DNA: TGTGCCAGCAGCGTAAACACAGGGATGTACAATGAGCAGTTCTTC
size: once; V: TRBV15; J: TRBJ2-3; D: TRBD2; CDR3: CATSRGSSGSTDTQYF; DNA: TGTGCCACCAGCAGAGGATCTAGCGGTAGCACAGATACGCAGTATTTT
size: few; V: TRBV6-2/TRBV6-3; J: TRBJ2-7; D: .; CDR3: CASRRGTYEQYF; DNA: TGTGCCAGCCGCCGAGGGACCTACGAGCAGTACTTC
size: few; V: TRBV4-2; J: TRBJ1-2; D: .; CDR3: CASSQGPEWRGYTF; DNA: TGTGCCAGCAGCCAAGGGCCGGAATGGCGTGGCTACACCTTC
size: .; V: TRBV7-2; J: TRBJ1-1; D: TRBD1; CDR3: CASSQTPQGITEAFF; DNA: TGTGCCAGCAGCCAAACCCCACAGGGGATCACTGAAGCTTTCTTT
size: .; V: TRBV19; J: TRBJ1-3; D: .; CDR3: CASSVVLAHLSGNTIYF; DNA: TGTGCCAGTAGTGTCGTCCTCGCTCACCTCTCTGGAAACACCATATATTTT
size: few; V: TRBV7-3; J: TRBJ1-1; D: .; CDR3: CASSADRYTEAFF; DNA: TGTGCCAGCAGCGCAGACAGGTACACTGAAGCTTTCTTT
size: .; V: TRBV5-1; J: TRBJ1-6; D: TRBD1; CDR3: CASSLGAGGFGSPLHF; DNA: TGCGCCAGCAGCTTGGGGGCAGGGGGTTTTGGATCACCCCTCCACTTT
size: few; V: TRBV18; J: TRBJ1-1; D: .; CDR3: CASSPTNVRGGIWVF; DNA: TGTGCCAGCTCACCGACAAACGTGCGGGGAGGGATATGGGTCTTT
size: .; V: TRBV7-2; J: TRBJ2-7; D: .; CDR3: CASTYVTGSSYEQYF; DNA: TGTGCCAGCACCTACGTGACGGGAAGCTCCTACGAGCAGTACTTC
size: few; V: TRBV9; J: TRBJ1-4; D: TRBD1; CDR3: CASSEGPGTGSEKLFF; DNA: TGTGCCAGCAGCGAGGGTCCCGGGACAGGGAGTGAAAAACTGTTTTTT
size: few; V: TRBV11-2; J: TRBJ2-2; D: .; CDR3: CASSLRGANTGELFF; DNA: TGTGCCAGCAGCTTAAGGGGCGCGAACACCGGGGAGCTGTTTTTT
size: .; V: TRBV7-9; J: TRBJ1-6; D: .; CDR3: CASSLQGSSPLHF; DNA: TGTGCCAGCAGCTTACAGGGGAGTTCACCCCTCCACTTT
size: .; V: TRBV7-3; J: TRBJ1-2; D: .; CDR3: CASSLTGTEYGYTF; DNA: TGTGCCAGCAGCCTTACCGGGACGGAATATGGCTACACCTTC
size: few; V: TRBV11-2; J: TRBJ2-7; D: .; CDR3: CASSLGRVPLRSAYEQYF; DNA: TGTGCCAGCAGCTTGGGCCGTGTACCACTCAGGTCCGCCTACGAGCAGTACTTC
size: .; V: TRBV7-2; J: TRBJ1-4; D: TRBD1; CDR3: CASSSPGTVSATNEKLFF; DNA: TGTGCCAGCAGCTCACCGGGGACAGTATCTGCAACTAATGAAAAACTGTTTTTT
size: .; V: TRBV14; J: TRBJ1-2; D: TRBD1; CDR3: CASSQVGQVYGYTF; DNA: TGTGCCAGCAGCCAAGTTGGACAGGTCTATGGCTACACCTTC
size: .; V: TRBV5-6; J: TRBJ2-2; D: TRBD1; CDR3: CASSLTSRTGPNTGELFF; DNA: TGTGCCAGCAGCTTGACCTCACGGACAGGTCCGAACACCGGGGAGCTGTTTTTT
size: .; V: TRBV3-1/TRBV3-2; J: TRBJ2-2; D: .; CDR3: CASSQGGDGELFF; DNA: TGTGCCAGCAGCCAAGGGGGGGACGGGGAGCTGTTTTTT
size: .; V: TRBV15; J: TRBJ2-3; D: TRBD2; CDR3: CATSPGTRASTDTQYF; DNA: TGTGCCACCAGCCCCGGGACTAGAGCTAGCACAGATACGCAGTATTTT
size: .; V: TRBV7-8; J: TRBJ2-7; D: .; CDR3: CASSLDPRYEQYF; DNA: TGTGCCAGCAGCTTAGATCCGAGGTACGAGCAGTACTTC
size: once; V: TRBV9; J: TRBJ1-1; D: .; CDR3: CASGKVVSTEAFF; DNA: TGTGCCAGCGGTAAGGTTGTTAGCACTGAAGCTTTCTTT
size: .; V: TRBV6-2/TRBV6-3; J: TRBJ2-1; D: .; CDR3: CASSGPYNEQFF; DNA: TGTGCCAGCAGTGGCCCCTACAATGAGCAGTTCTTC
size: .; V: TRBV5-1; J: TRBJ2-1; D: TRBD2; CDR3: CASSQGTSGTLRNEQFF; DNA: TGCGCCAGCAGCCAAGGGACTAGCGGGACCCTACGCAATGAGCAGTTCTTC
size: once; V: TRBV6-5; J: TRBJ1-6; D: .; CDR3: CASQRTEYNSPLHF; DNA: TGTGCCAGCCAAAGGACGGAATATAATTCACCCCTCCACTTT
size: few; V: TRBV4-1; J: TRBJ2-4; D: .; CDR3: CASSQEPQGSIQYF; DNA: TGCGCCAGCAGCCAAGAACCCCAGGGGTCCATTCAGTACTTC